This T cell receptor (beta chain) was obtained from a study of a mutant IDH1 vaccine in newly diagnosed glioma. Germline lookup yields CDR1 SGHVS and CDR2 FQNEAQ. This CDR3 has 15 amino acids. V lost 4 bases to trimming and J lost 4 bases, with 14 bases between them. The time point here: week 11, during vaccination. In the vaccine, a single dose held 300 ug of the mutant IDH1 20-mer peptide, along with topical imiquimod. About this clone itself: The antigen remains undetermined.

Here immunoSEQ multiplex PCR was the method, and the copy in TCRdb shows in-frame clones only, minus some. The table shows some 52,000 clones, with around 90% occurring only once. The TCR sequence derives from a man aged 50-60 years with glioma. The specimen comprised PBMCs, sampled from a glioma patient whose treatment included an IDH1 peptide vaccine. The gene calls are TRBV7-8 and TRBJ1-5; D is uncertain. CDR3 nucleotide sequence: TGTGCCAGCAGCTCGAGGTCGGAGATAAATCAGCCCCAGCATTTT. Translating gives CASSSRSEINQPQHF.